The 3 T cell receptor beta chains below come from one sample, sequenced in a study of PD-1 blockade in classical Hodgkin lymphoma. Patients all relapsed after autologous stem cell transplantation, and there was variation in brentuximab vedotin exposure. This table comes from immunoSEQ multiplex PCR, and its TCRdb copy is limited to in-frame clones, with some not included. The data show more than 50,000 clones, roughly nine tenths seen once. Sequencing used peripheral blood mononuclear cells (PBMCs), obtained at baseline. Receptors were obtained from a human donor with classical Hodgkin lymphoma.

V and J are TRBV7-9 and TRBJ1-2; unclear D gene. Germline V gene sequence: CDR1 SEHNR, CDR2 FQNEAQ (reference sequence). Trimming removed 1 base at V and 0 bases at J, with 6 bases between. The CDR3 has 14 residues. This chain's CDR3 is CASSLEVSNYGYTF. CDR3 nucleotides: TGTGCCAGCAGCTTAGAGGTGTCTAACTATGGCTACACCTTC.

V usage is TRBV6-1 and J usage is TRBJ1-4, with D unresolved. The germline gives CDR1 MNHNS, CDR2 SASEGT. The length of the CDR3 is 15 residues. V was trimmed by 5 bases and J by 4 bases, leaving 14 bases between them. CDR3 protein: CASSSSWEINEKLFF. As DNA, the CDR3 is TGTGCCAGCAGTTCTAGCTGGGAGATTAATGAAAAACTGTTTTTT.

The rearrangement links TRBV19 to TRBJ2-7, with D unclear. The V gene's germline CDR1 is LNHDA and CDR2 SQIVND (reference sequence). CDR3 length: 14 residues. Trimming shortened V by 2 bases and J by 4 bases, and 12 bases separated the two germline ends. CDR3 DNA: TGTGCCAGTAGTATACGGACGGAATCTTACGAGCAGTACTTC. This translates into CASSIRTESYEQYF.